The 17 T cell receptor beta chains reported below all come from one sample, sequenced in a study of cytomegalovirus exposure and HLA in healthy donors. The PCR ran on 60 Vbeta and 13 Jbeta primers. Using immunoSEQ multiplex PCR, the repertoire was profiled, and TCRdb retains in-frame clones only, with some absent. The repertoire holds over 150,000 clones, with 75% to 90% as singletons. The material sequenced was PBMCs. These receptors all stem from a man aged 25-45 years in good health and CMV-seropositive.

The table lists this clone with a count of one. The rearrangement joins TRBV27 to TRBJ2-5, with unresolved D. The CDR3 loop spans 14 amino acids. V was shortened by 2 bases and J by 3 bases, with 10 bases between the two germline ends. Germline CDR1 MNHEY, CDR2 SMNVEV (reference sequence). The CDR3 here is CASSLLPAEETQYF. The DNA for the CDR3 is TGTGCCAGCAGTTTACTCCCCGCGGAAGAGACCCAGTACTTC.

The chain links TRBV19 to TRBJ2-7; TRBD1 matches 7 bases. With V trimmed by 7 bases and J by 3 bases, 6 bases remained unmatched. This CDR3 spans 13 amino acids. Germline CDR1 reads LNHDA; CDR2 reads SQIVND (reference sequence). The CDR3 is CASNRGLYYEQYF. The CDR3 DNA reads TGTGCCAGTAACAGGGGCCTATACTACGAGCAGTACTTC.

This clone has more than one count but fewer than ten. This sequence joins TRBV27 and TRBJ1-5; D possibly corresponds to TRBD1 (5 bases). The CDR3 contains 14 residues. Germline V gene data show CDR1 as MNHEY and CDR2 as SMNVEV (reference sequence). Between the trimmed V and J ends, which lost 0 bases and 7 bases, there was a span of 10 bases. The CDR3 coding sequence is TGTGCCAGCAGTTTATCGGCGCGGGGGCAGCCCCAGCATTTT. Protein product: CASSLSARGQPQHF.

This chain joins TRBV25-1 and TRBJ2-7, with 9 bases fitting TRBD1. V trimming: 3 bases; J trimming: 1 base; junction bases outside the gene matches: 4. CDR1 and CDR2 from the germline V gene are MGHDK and SYGVNS. There are 15 residues in the CDR3. The CDR3 region has the DNA TGTGCCAGCAGTGATTTAGGGACAGGGTCCTACGAGCAGTACTTC. Protein sequence: CASSDLGTGSYEQYF.

In nucleotides, the CDR3 is TGTGCCAGTACACCGACAGGGTATAGCAATCAGCCCCAGCATTTT. Amino acid sequence: CASTPTGYSNQPQHF. The genes are TRBV19 and TRBJ1-5, with 7 positions matching TRBD1. Germline V gene lookup returns CDR1 LNHDA and CDR2 SQIVND (reference sequence). J gave up 0 bases and V 7 bases, and 6 bases lay outside the gene matches. The CDR3 runs to 15 residues. Combining the CDR3 with reference TRBV19 and TRBJ1-5 gives the whole variable domain DGGITQSPKYLFRKEGQNVTLSCEQNLNHDAMYWYRQDPGQGLRLIYYSQIVNDFQKGDIAEGYSVSREKKESFPLTVTSAQKNPTAFYLCASTPTGYSNQPQHFGDGTRLSIL.

The V and J genes are TRBV7-3 and TRBJ1-2; TRBD1 might be the D (6 bases). The CDR3 is made up of 13 amino acids. From germline, CDR1 is SGHTA and CDR2 FQGTGA. Trimming removed 5 bases at V and 2 bases at J, with 9 bases between. In DNA form, the CDR3 reads TGTGCCAGCAGCACAACAGGGAACTATGGCTACACCTTC. It encodes CASSTTGNYGYTF.

V is TRBV10-1 and J is TRBJ2-7; D not resolved. V shed 3 bases and J shed 0 bases, with 6 bases lying between them. Germline V CDR1 and CDR2: WNHNN, SYGVQD (reference sequence). This CDR3 spans 13 amino acids. CDR3 in amino acids: CASSDQASYEQYF. CDR3 nucleotide sequence: TGCGCCAGCAGTGACCAAGCCTCCTACGAGCAGTACTTC.

The gene calls are TRBV4-3 and TRBJ2-7; TRBD1 agrees at 7 bases. The germline V gene encodes CDR1 LGHNA and CDR2 YSLEER. Trimming took 4 bases from V and 3 from J; bases not matched to a gene: 12. This CDR3 contains 16 residues. The CDR3 sequence: CASSRPTGPHCYEQYF. The DNA for the CDR3 is TGCGCCAGCAGCCGACCGACAGGGCCCCATTGCTACGAGCAGTACTTC.

The genes are TRBV7-9 and TRBJ2-7; maybe TRBD1 (6 bases). CDR3 length: 14 residues. Germline V CDR1 and CDR2: SEHNR, FQNEAQ (reference sequence). Deletions cut 0 bases from V and 6 bases from J, with 12 bases between. This CDR3 reads CASSLAARGGEQYF. The CDR3 bases are TGTGCCAGCAGCTTAGCAGCCAGGGGTGGCGAGCAGTACTTC.

The chain joins TRBV5-4 to TRBJ2-3; D is ambiguous. CDR3 length: 12 amino acids. The V gene's germline CDR1 is SGHNT and CDR2 YYREEE (reference sequence). V lost 2 bases and J lost 5, with 6 bases in between. The DNA for the CDR3 is TGTGCCAGCAGCTTTAGCCAAGATACGCAGTATTTT. Translating it yields CASSFSQDTQYF.

V and J are TRBV27 and TRBJ2-7; 10 bases match TRBD1. The CDR3 loop spans 16 amino acids. V lost 5 bases, J lost 2 bases, and 9 bases stayed unmatched. In germline, CDR1 is MNHEY, CDR2 SMNVEV (reference sequence). The CDR3 is CASSPPGQGPPYEQYF. CDR3 in DNA: TGTGCCAGCAGTCCGCCGGGACAGGGGCCACCCTACGAGCAGTACTTC.

The chain couples TRBV4-3 to TRBJ2-4, with a possible D match to TRBD1 (7 bases). CDR3 length equals 16 residues. Germline V gene data show CDR1 as LGHNA and CDR2 as YSLEER. The germline V and J ends were trimmed by 0 bases and 8 bases, with 17 bases remaining between them. This chain's CDR3 is CASSQDGAGGSDIQYF. The CDR3 DNA sequence: TGCGCCAGCAGCCAAGACGGGGCAGGGGGGTCCGACATTCAGTACTTC.

V usage is TRBV10-2 and J usage is TRBJ2-1; 9 nucleotides line up with TRBD2. In germline, CDR1 is WSHSY, CDR2 SAAADI. CDR3 length equals 15 residues. V lost 7 bases and J lost 5; bases outside the gene matches: 9. The CDR3, as DNA: TGCGCCAGCATCCCCATAGCGGGAGCCAACAATGAGCAGTTCTTC. Its translation: CASIPIAGANNEQFF.

The CDR3 loop reads CASSQETSGRHPASSYNEQFF. CDR3 coding DNA: TGTGCCAGCAGCCAAGAGACTAGCGGGAGGCACCCAGCGAGCTCCTACAATGAGCAGTTCTTC. The J gene is TRBJ2-1, the V gene TRBV4-2, with 13 bases fitting TRBD2. CDR1 and CDR2 (germline): LGHNA, YNFKEQ. V was clipped by 0 bases and J by 0 bases; unmatched bases: 11. The CDR3 is made up of 21 amino acids.

This clone has at least ten counts. The chain has TRBV21-1 and TRBJ2-7; the table's D call, TRBD1, was not checked against the DNA. TRBV21-1 is designated a pseudogene. The CDR3 consists of 12 residues. DNA of the CDR3: TGTGCCAGCAGGGACAGCTCCTACGAGCAGTACTTC. It specifies CASRDSSYEQYF.

CDR3 loop: CASSRAGTENYGYTF. The CDR3 nucleotides read TGTGCCAGCTCACGAGCCGGGACAGAAAACTATGGCTACACCTTC. The rearrangement uses TRBV18 and TRBJ1-2, with 7 positions matching TRBD1. The CDR3 is 15 residues long. In germline, CDR1 is KGHSH, CDR2 LQKENI. Losses at the gene ends were 4 bases for V and 2 bases for J; bases not matched to a gene: 7.

The gene calls are TRBV2 and TRBJ2-7; 12 positions match TRBD2. Trimming removed 0 bases from V and 3 bases from J; junction bases left unmatched: 6. CDR3 length: 17 amino acids. The germline CDR1 and CDR2 sequences are SNHLY and FYNNEI. The CDR3 DNA reads as TGTGCCAGCAGTGAAGCTGAAGGACTAGCGGGAATCTACGAGCAGTACTTC. Its protein product is CASSEAEGLAGIYEQYF.